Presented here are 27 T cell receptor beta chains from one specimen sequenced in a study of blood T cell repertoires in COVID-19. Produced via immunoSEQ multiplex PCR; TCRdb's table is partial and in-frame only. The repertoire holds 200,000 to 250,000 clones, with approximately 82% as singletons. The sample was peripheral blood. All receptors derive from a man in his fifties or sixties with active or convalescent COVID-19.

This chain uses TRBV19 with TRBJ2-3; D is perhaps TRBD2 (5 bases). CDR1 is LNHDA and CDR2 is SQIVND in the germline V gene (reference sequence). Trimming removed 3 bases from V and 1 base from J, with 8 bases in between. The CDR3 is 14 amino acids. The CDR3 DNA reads TGTGCCAGTAGTATCCGGACTCGCACAGATACGCAGTATTTT. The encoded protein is CASSIRTRTDTQYF.

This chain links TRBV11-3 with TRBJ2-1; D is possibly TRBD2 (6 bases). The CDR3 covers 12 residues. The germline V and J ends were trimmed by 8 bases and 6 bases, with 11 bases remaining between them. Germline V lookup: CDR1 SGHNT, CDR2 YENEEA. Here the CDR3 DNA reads TGTGCCAGCTCGGGACTTTCCAATGAGCAGTTCTTC. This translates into CASSGLSNEQFF.

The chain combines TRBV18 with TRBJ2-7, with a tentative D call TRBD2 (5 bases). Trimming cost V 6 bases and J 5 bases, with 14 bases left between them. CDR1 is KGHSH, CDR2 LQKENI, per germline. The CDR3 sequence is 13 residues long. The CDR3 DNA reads TGTGCCAGCTCGCCCCCTGGAGCGGACGAGCAGTACTTC. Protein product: CASSPPGADEQYF.

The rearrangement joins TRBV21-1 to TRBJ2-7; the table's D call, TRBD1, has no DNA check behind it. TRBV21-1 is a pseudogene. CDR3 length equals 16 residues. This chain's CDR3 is CASSFGTGENTYEQYF. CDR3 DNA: TGTGCCAGCAGCTTCGGGACAGGGGAGAATACCTACGAGCAGTACTTC.

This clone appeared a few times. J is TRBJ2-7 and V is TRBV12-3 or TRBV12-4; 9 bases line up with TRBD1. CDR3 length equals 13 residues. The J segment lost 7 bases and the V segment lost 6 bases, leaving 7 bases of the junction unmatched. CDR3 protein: CASSWDRDREQYF. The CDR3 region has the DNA TGTGCCAGCAGCTGGGACAGGGACAGGGAGCAGTACTTC.

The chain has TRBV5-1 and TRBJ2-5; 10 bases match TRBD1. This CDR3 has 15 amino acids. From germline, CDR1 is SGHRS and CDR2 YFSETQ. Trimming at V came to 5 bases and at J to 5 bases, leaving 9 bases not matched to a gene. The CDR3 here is CASRRTGGDEETQYF. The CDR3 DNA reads TGCGCCAGCAGGCGGACAGGGGGTGATGAGGAGACCCAGTACTTC.

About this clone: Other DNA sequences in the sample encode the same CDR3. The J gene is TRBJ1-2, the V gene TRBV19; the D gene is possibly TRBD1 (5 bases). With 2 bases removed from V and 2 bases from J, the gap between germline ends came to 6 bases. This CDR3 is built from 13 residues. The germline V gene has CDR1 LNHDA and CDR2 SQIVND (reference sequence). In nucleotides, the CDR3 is TGTGCCAGTAGTATACAGGGCAACTATGGCTACACCTTC. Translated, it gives CASSIQGNYGYTF.

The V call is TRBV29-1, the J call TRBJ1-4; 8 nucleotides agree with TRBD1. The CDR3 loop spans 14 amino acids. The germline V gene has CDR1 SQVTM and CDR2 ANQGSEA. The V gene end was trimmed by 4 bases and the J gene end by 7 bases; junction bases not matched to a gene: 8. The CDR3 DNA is TGCAGCGTTGTCCAGGGGGCGCAGGTTGAAAAACTGTTTTTT. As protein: CSVVQGAQVEKLFF.

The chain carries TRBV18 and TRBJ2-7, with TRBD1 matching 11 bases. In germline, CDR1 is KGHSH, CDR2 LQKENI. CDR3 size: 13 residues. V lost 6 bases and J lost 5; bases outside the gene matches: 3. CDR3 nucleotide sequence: TGTGCCAGCTCGCGGGGACAGGGGGACGAGCAGTACTTC. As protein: CASSRGQGDEQYF.

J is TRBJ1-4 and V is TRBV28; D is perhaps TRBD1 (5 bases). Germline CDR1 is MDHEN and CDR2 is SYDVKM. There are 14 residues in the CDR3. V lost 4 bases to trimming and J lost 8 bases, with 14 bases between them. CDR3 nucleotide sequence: TGTGCCAGCAGTTCCCGGGGGGGTCTCGAAAAACTGTTTTTT. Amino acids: CASSSRGGLEKLFF. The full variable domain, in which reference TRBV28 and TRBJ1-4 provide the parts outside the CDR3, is DVKVTQSSRYLVKRTGEKVFLECVQDMDHENMFWYRQDPGLGLRLIYFSYDVKMKEKGDIPEGYSVSREKKERFSLILESASTNQTSMYLCASSSRGGLEKLFFGSGTQLSVL.

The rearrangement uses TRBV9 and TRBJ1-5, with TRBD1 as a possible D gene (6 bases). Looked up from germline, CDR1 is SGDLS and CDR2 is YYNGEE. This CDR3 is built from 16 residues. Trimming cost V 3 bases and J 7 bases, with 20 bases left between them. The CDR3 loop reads CASSDRTVQGGQPQHF. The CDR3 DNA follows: TGTGCCAGCAGCGACCGGACGGTACAGGGTGGGCAGCCCCAGCATTTT.

CDR3 nucleotide sequence: TGCGCCAGCAGCTTGGGAGATAGAGGTCAGCCCCAGCATTTT. Its protein is CASSLGDRGQPQHF. V usage is TRBV5-1 and J usage is TRBJ1-5; D uncertain. V lost 0 bases and J lost 6, with 10 bases in between. This CDR3 has 14 amino acids. Germline V lookup: CDR1 SGHRS, CDR2 YFSETQ.

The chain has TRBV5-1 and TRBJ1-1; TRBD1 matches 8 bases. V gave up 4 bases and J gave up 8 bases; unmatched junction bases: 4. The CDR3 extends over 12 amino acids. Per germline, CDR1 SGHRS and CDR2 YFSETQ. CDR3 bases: TGCGCCAGCAGCCAGGGACAGGCGGAAGCTTTCTTT. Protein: CASSQGQAEAFF.

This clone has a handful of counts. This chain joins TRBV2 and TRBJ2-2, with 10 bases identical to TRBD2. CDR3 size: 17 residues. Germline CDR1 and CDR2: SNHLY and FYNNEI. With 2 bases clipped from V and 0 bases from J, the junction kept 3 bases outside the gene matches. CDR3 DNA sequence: TGTGCCAGCAGTGAATTGGGACTAGCGACGAACACCGGGGAGCTGTTTTTT. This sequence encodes CASSELGLATNTGELFF.

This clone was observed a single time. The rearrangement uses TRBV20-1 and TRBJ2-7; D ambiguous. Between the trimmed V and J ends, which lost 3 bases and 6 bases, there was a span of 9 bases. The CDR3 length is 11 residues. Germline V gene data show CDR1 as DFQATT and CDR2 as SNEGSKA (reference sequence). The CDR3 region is CSARSTLEQYV. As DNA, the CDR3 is TGCAGTGCTAGGTCAACTCTCGAGCAGTACGTC.

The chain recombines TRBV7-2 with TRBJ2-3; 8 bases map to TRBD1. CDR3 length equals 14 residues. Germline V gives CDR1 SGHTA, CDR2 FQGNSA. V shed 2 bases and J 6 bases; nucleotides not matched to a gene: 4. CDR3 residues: CASSLTNRGDTQYF. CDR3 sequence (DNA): TGTGCCAGCAGCTTAACAAACAGGGGGGATACGCAGTATTTT.

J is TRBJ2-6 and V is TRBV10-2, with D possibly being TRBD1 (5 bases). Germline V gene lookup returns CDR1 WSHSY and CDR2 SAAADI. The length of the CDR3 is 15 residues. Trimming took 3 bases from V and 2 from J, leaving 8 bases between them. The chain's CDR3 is CASSDTGAGANVLTF. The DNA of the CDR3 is TGCGCCAGCAGTGACACAGGAGCTGGGGCCAACGTCCTGACTTTC.

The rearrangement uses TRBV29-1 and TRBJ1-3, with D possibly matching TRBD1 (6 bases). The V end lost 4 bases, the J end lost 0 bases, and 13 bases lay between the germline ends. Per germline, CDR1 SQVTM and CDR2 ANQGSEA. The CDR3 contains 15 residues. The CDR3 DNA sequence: TGCAGCGTTGGGTTTGACAGGACCTCTGGAAACACCATATATTTT. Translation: CSVGFDRTSGNTIYF.

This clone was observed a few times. This CDR3 is CASSEGGSGGAGGFNEQFF. CDR3 nucleotides: TGTGCCAGCAGCGAGGGTGGTAGCGGGGGGGCCGGTGGTTTCAATGAGCAGTTCTTC. This chain connects TRBV9 to TRBJ2-1, with 11 bases that match TRBD2. This CDR3 region has 19 residues. Per germline, CDR1 SGDLS and CDR2 YYNGEE. V shed 3 bases and J 6 bases; nucleotides not matched to a gene: 17.

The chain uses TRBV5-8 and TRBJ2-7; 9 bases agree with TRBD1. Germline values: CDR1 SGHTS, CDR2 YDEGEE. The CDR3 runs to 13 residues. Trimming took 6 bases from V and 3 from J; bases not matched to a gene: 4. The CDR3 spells CASKTGGFYEQYF. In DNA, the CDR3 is TGTGCCAGCAAGACAGGGGGGTTCTACGAGCAGTACTTC.

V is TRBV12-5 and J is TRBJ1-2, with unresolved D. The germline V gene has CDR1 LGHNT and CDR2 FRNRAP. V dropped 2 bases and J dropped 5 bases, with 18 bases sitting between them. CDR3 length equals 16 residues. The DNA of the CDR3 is TGTGCTAGTGGTTTGTCTAGAGTGCTATCACGGTATGGCTACACCTTC. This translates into CASGLSRVLSRYGYTF. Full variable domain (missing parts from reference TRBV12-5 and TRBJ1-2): DARVTQTPRHKVTEMGQEVTMRCQPILGHNTVFWYRQTMMQGLELLAYFRNRAPLDDSGMPKDRFSAEMPDATLATLKIQPSEPRDSAVYFCASGLSRVLSRYGYTFGSGTRLTVV.

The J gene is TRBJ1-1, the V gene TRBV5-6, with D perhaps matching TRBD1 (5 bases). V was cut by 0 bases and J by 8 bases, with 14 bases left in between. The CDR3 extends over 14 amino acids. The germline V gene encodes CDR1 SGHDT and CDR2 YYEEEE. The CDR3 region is CASSLGQGIVEAFF. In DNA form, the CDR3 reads TGTGCCAGCAGCTTGGGGCAGGGCATCGTAGAAGCTTTCTTT. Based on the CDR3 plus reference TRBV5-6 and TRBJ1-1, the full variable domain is DAGVTQSPTHLIKTRGQQVTLRCSPKSGHDTVSWYQQALGQGPQFIFQYYEEEERQRGNFPDRFSGHQFPNYSSELNVNALLLGDSALYLCASSLGQGIVEAFFGQGTRLTVV.

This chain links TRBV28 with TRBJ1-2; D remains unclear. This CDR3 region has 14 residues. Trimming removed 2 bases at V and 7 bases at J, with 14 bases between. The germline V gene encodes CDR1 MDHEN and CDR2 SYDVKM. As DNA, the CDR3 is TGTGCCAGCAGTTTACCCCCGGGGTATCCTGGCTACACCTTC. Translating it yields CASSLPPGYPGYTF.

This chain's CDR3 is CASSDSRGTYTEAFF. The DNA of the CDR3 is TGTGCCAGCAGTGACTCGCGGGGGACGTACACTGAAGCTTTCTTT. The rearrangement links TRBV2 to TRBJ1-1; perhaps TRBD1 as D (5 bases). V lost 3 bases and J lost 3, with 14 bases in between. This CDR3 region has 15 residues. The germline V gene encodes CDR1 SNHLY and CDR2 FYNNEI.

The CDR3 bases are TGTGCCAGCAGCCTAAGTGGCAGGGTGGCAAACATTCAGTACTTC. Its protein is CASSLSGRVANIQYF. The V gene is TRBV14, the J gene TRBJ2-4; possibly TRBD1 for D (5 bases). The V gene lost 4 bases and the J gene lost 6 bases, with 16 bases spanning the gap. The CDR3 has 15 residues. CDR1 is SGHDN and CDR2 is FVKESK in the germline V gene. The full variable domain, in which reference TRBV14 and TRBJ2-4 provide the parts outside the CDR3, is EAGVTQFPSHSVIEKGQTVTLRCDPISGHDNLYWYRRVMGKEIKFLLHFVKESKQDESGMPNNRFLAERTGGTYSTLKVQPAELEDSGVYFCASSLSGRVANIQYFGAGTRLSVL.

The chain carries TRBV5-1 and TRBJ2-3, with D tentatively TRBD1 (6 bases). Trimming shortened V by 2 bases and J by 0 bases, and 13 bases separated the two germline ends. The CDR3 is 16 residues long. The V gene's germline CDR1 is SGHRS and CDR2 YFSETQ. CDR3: CASSLTGTLSTDTQYF. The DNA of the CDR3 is TGCGCCAGCAGCTTAACCGGGACACTAAGCACAGATACGCAGTATTTT.

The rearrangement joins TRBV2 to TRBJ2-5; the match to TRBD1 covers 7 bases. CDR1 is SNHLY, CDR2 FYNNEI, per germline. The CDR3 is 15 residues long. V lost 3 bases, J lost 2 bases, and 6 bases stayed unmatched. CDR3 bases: TGTGCCAGCAGTGAGCGGCAGGGGGTGCAAGAGACCCAGTACTTC. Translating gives CASSERQGVQETQYF.